This entry describes one TCR beta chain. This sample is drawn from a study of blood T cell repertoires in COVID-19. Study details: Samples representing acute and convalescent COVID-19 were sourced from the United States, Italy and Spain.

Germline assignment: CDR1 SGHRS and CDR2 YFSETQ. The J segment lost 6 bases and the V segment lost 4 bases, leaving 13 bases of the junction unmatched. The CDR3 extends over 17 amino acids. Sequenced by immunoSEQ multiplex PCR; TCRdb stores in-frame clones only, minus some. There are 110,000 or so clones in the sample; approximately 90% occur only once, and around 1.2% lies in the top ten. This receptor was taken from a human donor in a cohort sampled during active COVID-19. The rearrangement links TRBV5-1 to TRBJ1-4; TRBD1 aligns across 9 bases. The sample was peripheral blood. The chain's CDR3 is CASSLRDRAQGDEKLFF. CDR3 nucleotide sequence: TGCGCCAGCAGCCTCCGGGACAGGGCACAGGGAGATGAAAAACTGTTTTTT.